This is a list of T cell receptor beta chains from one sample in a study of T cell repertoires in aging, cancer and after chemotherapy. TCRdb analysed the multiplex PCR reads with MiXCR anew, one entry per CDR3 protein. The sample includes approximately 2,000 distinct CDR3 sequences, roughly 32% of them seen just once. What was sequenced was blood. These receptors were obtained from a human donor with a blood cancer. The CDR3 runs from the conserved cysteine through the conserved F or W. Fields, in order: V gene, J gene, clone size, D gene, CDR3 DNA, CDR3 protein. D genes are given only for firm matches. The size entry is marked missing in some rows and otherwise reads once, few, many or a size class.

TRBV7-6,TRBJ2-7,.,TRBD1,TGTGCCAGCAGCCCAGGGACAGGTAGCTCCTACGAGCAGTACTTC,CASSPGTGSSYEQYF
TRBV5-4,TRBJ1-4,few,TRBD1,TGTGCCAGCAGCTTTCAGGGGGCGAGTGAAAAACTGTTTTTT,CASSFQGASEKLFF
TRBV19,TRBJ2-1,.,.,TGTTCCAGTACCATCGGTTGGGGGGGGCTGGCCAATGAGCAGTTCTTC,CSSTIGWGGLANEQFF
TRBV19,TRBJ1-1,few,.,TGTGCCAGTAGTATAGATCGCGCAGTGAACACTGAAGCTTTCTTT,CASSIDRAVNTEAFF
TRBV27,TRBJ2-1,medium-sized,.,TGTGCCAGCAGGGCGGGGGCGGAATTCTTC,CASRAGAEFF
TRBV27,TRBJ1-3,medium-sized,.,TGTGCCAGCAGTTCATCCCGCTCTGGAAACACCATATATTTT,CASSSSRSGNTIYF
TRBV20-1,TRBJ2-5,.,TRBD2,TGCAGTGCGATCGCTAGCGGGGAGACCCAGTACTTC,CSAIASGETQYF
TRBV27,TRBJ1-1,few,.,TGTGCCAGCTCTTTCTGGGGGAACACTGAAGCTTTCTTT,CASSFWGNTEAFF
TRBV13,TRBJ1-5,few,.,TGTGCCAGCAGAAGAGGGGGGAGCAATCAGCCCCAGCATTTT,CASRRGGSNQPQHF
TRBV5-1,TRBJ2-3,.,.,TGCGCCAGCAGCCACTGGGACCGCAGCACAGATACGCAGTATTTT,CASSHWDRSTDTQYF
TRBV7-9,TRBJ2-3,few,.,TGTGCCAGCAGCTTAGGGGTGTACAGACTCACAGATACGCAGTATTTT,CASSLGVYRLTDTQYF
TRBV6-5,TRBJ1-1,.,.,TGTGCCAGCAGTTACCGTGGGGACACTGAAGCTTTCTTT,CASSYRGDTEAFF
TRBV6-5,TRBJ1-1,few,.,TGTGCCAGCAGTTTTACAGATTACACTGAAGCTTTCTTT,CASSFTDYTEAFF
TRBV6-5,TRBJ1-1,large,.,TGTGCCAGCAGTACTATGAACACTGAAGCTTTCTTT,CASSTMNTEAFF
TRBV27,TRBJ2-1,.,TRBD1,TGTGCCAGCAGTCCGGGACAGGGATTATACAATGAGCAGTTCTTC,CASSPGQGLYNEQFF
TRBV11-2,TRBJ2-7,.,.,TGTGCCAGCAGCTATGACGGATCCTACGAGCAGTACTTC,CASSYDGSYEQYF
TRBV6-5,TRBJ1-1,.,TRBD1,TGTGCCAGCAGTTACGGTAGGGGGCTACGCACTGAAGCTTTCTTT,CASSYGRGLRTEAFF
TRBV27,TRBJ2-1,.,.,TGTGCCAGCAGCTGGTCAGGGGTAGCGGCCTACAATGAGCAGTTCTTC,CASSWSGVAAYNEQFF
TRBV29-1,TRBJ2-7,.,TRBD2,TGCAGCGTTGATGAGAGCGGGGGGGGCTACGAGCAGTACTTC,CSVDESGGGYEQYF
TRBV18,TRBJ1-5,few,TRBD1,TGTGCCAGCTCATCCGGGACAGGGAGTCAGCCCCAGCATTTT,CASSSGTGSQPQHF
TRBV6-5,TRBJ2-7,large,TRBD2,TGTGCCAGCAGTTACTCCGGGGGGTCCTACGAGCAGTACTTC,CASSYSGGSYEQYF
TRBV5-4,TRBJ2-3,few,.,TGTGCCAGCAGCCCGGCCGGAAGCCCCACAGATACGCAGTATTTT,CASSPAGSPTDTQYF
TRBV18,TRBJ1-6,.,.,TGTGCCAGCTCACCCTTCTCGGACGAGAGTTCACCCCTCCACTTT,CASSPFSDESSPLHF
TRBV19,TRBJ2-1,.,.,TGTGCCAGCAGCTCCGGACAGATGAATGAGCAGTTCTTC,CASSSGQMNEQFF
TRBV19,TRBJ1-6,.,.,TGTGACAGTAGTATCCAGGGGTCCTATAATTCACCCCTCCACTTT,CDSSIQGSYNSPLHF
TRBV6-6,TRBJ2-7,few,TRBD1,TGTGCCAGCAGCTTTGACAGGGGTGAGCAGTACTTC,CASSFDRGEQYF